This T cell receptor (beta chain) was recorded in a study of CD8+CD57+ T cells in acquired aplastic anemia. Study-wide context: Yields of DNA that came from sorted CD4+ and CD8+ cells averaged approximately 3.5 ug. CD4+ cell libraries from healthy donors averaged about 10.8 million reads.

It was genomic DNA that served as the template for profiling TCR beta VDJ and CDR3. Each CDR3 protein gets one entry after TCRdb re-called the reads with MiXCR. Here the sample spans about 81,000 distinct CDR3 sequences, approximately 46% being singletons. This clonotype was observed a single time. Antigen specificity is unknown. Germline CDR1 SGHAT, CDR2 FQDESV (reference sequence). V was clipped by 9 bases and J by 4 bases; unmatched bases: 6. The CDR3 length is 13 residues. The study, taken as a whole, reports: Overlapping CD8+ CDR3 repertoires of patients and controls contained some 30 shared sequences.

This sequence joins TRBV11-1 and TRBJ2-7; 10 bases match TRBD1. This clonotype was obtained from a human donor in good health, serving as a control. The sequenced material came from sorted CD4+, CD8+, or CD8+CD57+ T cells (not recorded which) from PBMCs. This CDR3 is CASKGTGAYEQYF. The CDR3 region has the DNA TGTGCCAGTAAGGGGACAGGGGCGTACGAGCAGTACTTC.